The sample holds one count of the clone carrying this T cell receptor beta chain. TCRbeta library preparation incorporated unique molecular identifiers. TCRdb itself ran the PCR reads through MiXCR, one entry per CDR3 protein. The data hold roughly 500,000 distinct CDR3 sequences, with approximately 29% observed a single time. This sample is drawn from a study of T-cell reconstitution after alpha-beta-depleted transplantation in children. Germline assignment: CDR1 SGHTA and CDR2 FQGNSA. V dropped 5 bases and J dropped 8 bases, with 20 bases sitting between them. This CDR3 is built from 15 residues. The clonotype originates from a human donor who donated a stem cell graft to a child with aplastic anemia. The chain employs TRBV7-2 and TRBJ2-3; weak D call: TRBD2 (5 bases). Specimen: PBMCs from the stem cell graft donor, collected from the stem cell graft. CDR3 in DNA: TGTGCCAGCAGCGGCGGGCCCTCAGGCACCGTTACGCAGTATTTT. Protein sequence: CASSGGPSGTVTQYF.